These 23 T cell receptor beta chains were sequenced from one sample in a study of chemoradiotherapy in HPV16-positive cancers. Method: immunoSEQ multiplex PCR; TCRdb's copy keeps in-frame clones and lacks some. The repertoire consists of 1,500 or so clones, with approximately 83% occurring once and the leading ten covering roughly 5.8%. The source material was tumor tissue, sampled from a patient who underwent chemoradiotherapy. These receptors were taken from a human donor with HPV-associated anogenital cancer.

The V call is TRBV5-1, the J call TRBJ1-4, with 11 bases that match TRBD1. Trimming removed 4 bases from V and 0 bases from J; junction bases left unmatched: 2. The CDR3 runs 16 residues. CDR1 and CDR2 (germline): SGHRS, YFSETQ. DNA for the CDR3: TGCGCCAGCAGCCGGACAGGGGGCACAACTAATGAAAAACTGTTTTTT. Translating it yields CASSRTGGTTNEKLFF.

The chain links TRBV5-1 to TRBJ2-7; TRBD2 agrees at 8 bases. CDR1 is SGHRS, CDR2 YFSETQ, per germline. V lost 4 bases and J lost 0; bases outside the gene matches: 6. The length of the CDR3 is 15 residues. CDR3 nucleotide sequence: TGCGCCAGCAGCCTTACTAGCGGTCCCTCCTACGAGCAGTACTTC. Translated: CASSLTSGPSYEQYF.

The CDR3 reads CASSPRTAPTGNTIYF. CDR3 DNA: TGTGCCAGCAGCCCCCGGACAGCGCCGACTGGAAACACCATATATTTT. The V call is TRBV9, the J call TRBJ1-3, with TRBD1 as a possible D gene (6 bases). The CDR3 extends over 16 amino acids. Trimming took off 4 bases at V and 2 bases at J, with 16 bases between the two ends. CDR1 and CDR2 (germline): SGDLS, YYNGEE.

The rearrangement links TRBV7-9 to TRBJ1-1; D perhaps matches TRBD1 (6 bases). CDR1 SEHNR and CDR2 FQNEAQ come from the germline V gene (reference sequence). The CDR3 is 14 residues long. V lost 3 bases and J lost 2, with 10 bases in between. The CDR3 is CASSFRGQNTEAFF. CDR3 in DNA: TGTGCCAGCAGCTTCCGGGGACAAAACACTGAAGCTTTCTTT.

The gene calls are TRBV18 and TRBJ2-1; 9 positions match TRBD1. The germline gives CDR1 KGHSH, CDR2 LQKENI. J gave up 9 bases and V 5 bases, and 8 bases lay outside the gene matches. This CDR3 is 14 amino acids long. CDR3 region: CASSAQGAGGEQFF. CDR3 coding DNA: TGTGCCAGCTCAGCACAGGGGGCTGGGGGTGAGCAGTTCTTC.

The chain employs TRBV7-8 and TRBJ2-5; 10 bases line up with TRBD2. The CDR3 extends over 15 amino acids. From germline, CDR1 is SGHVS and CDR2 FQNEAQ. Trimming at V came to 5 bases and at J to 5 bases, leaving 8 bases not matched to a gene. The CDR3 nucleotides are TGTGCCAGCAGCCTCCAGCGGGGGGGCAGGGAGACCCAGTACTTC. Amino acid sequence: CASSLQRGGRETQYF.

This rearrangement joins TRBV11-2 to TRBJ2-1; TRBD1 agrees at 9 bases. The CDR3 length is 15 residues. After removal of 5 bases from V and 5 bases from J, the junction contained 7 bases not matched to a gene. In germline, CDR1 is SGHAT, CDR2 FQNNGV. The CDR3 DNA is TGTGCCAGCAGCCAGGGACAGGGTTTCGACAATGAGCAGTTCTTC. Translating gives CASSQGQGFDNEQFF.

This clone has only one observation. V is TRBV18 and J is TRBJ1-2; TRBD1 aligns across 10 bases. After removal of 3 bases from V and 6 bases from J, the junction contained 4 bases not matched to a gene. The CDR3 totals 14 residues. The V gene's germline CDR1 is KGHSH and CDR2 LQKENI. CDR3 region: CASSPQGTGDGYTF. The CDR3 DNA reads as TGTGCCAGCTCACCCCAAGGGACAGGGGATGGCTACACCTTC.

V and J are TRBV6-4 and TRBJ1-1; 9 bases agree with TRBD1. CDR3 length: 14 residues. Germline V gene lookup returns CDR1 MRHNA and CDR2 SNTAGT. J lost 6 bases, V lost 6 bases, and 8 bases had no gene match. CDR3 coding DNA: TGTGCCAGCAGAGCCGGGACAGGGAATGCTGAAGCTTTCTTT. It translates to CASRAGTGNAEAFF.

V gene TRBV7-8 combines with J gene TRBJ2-7; 8 positions agree with TRBD1. Germline lookup yields CDR1 SGHVS and CDR2 FQNEAQ. The CDR3 is 15 residues long. The V segment lost 8 bases and the J segment 4 bases; nucleotides outside the gene matches: 13. CDR3 DNA: TGTGCCAGCCAAAAATCGGGGCAGGGGGCATACGAGCAGTACTTC. Encoded protein: CASQKSGQGAYEQYF.

The CDR3 sequence: CATSRDGAGSQPQHF. CDR3 coding DNA: TGTGCCACCAGCAGAGATGGGGCAGGGTCTCAGCCCCAGCATTTT. This chain uses TRBV15 with TRBJ1-5; weak D call: TRBD1 (5 bases). V shed 0 bases and J shed 6 bases, with 12 bases lying between them. This CDR3 comprises 15 residues. Looked up from germline, CDR1 is LNHNV and CDR2 is YYDKDF (reference sequence).

The chain combines TRBV5-5 with TRBJ2-2, with 7 bases fitting TRBD2. This CDR3 region has 16 residues. Unmatched junction bases numbered 6, after V lost 3 bases and J lost 1 base. Germline V gene lookup returns CDR1 SGHKS and CDR2 YYEKEE (reference sequence). The CDR3 nucleotides are TGTGCCAGCAGCTCCCCAGCGGGACTGAACACCGGGGAGCTGTTTTTT. Its protein product is CASSSPAGLNTGELFF. Combining the CDR3 with reference TRBV5-5 and TRBJ2-2 gives the whole variable domain DAGVTQSPTHLIKTRGQQVTLRCSPISGHKSVSWYQQVLGQGPQFIFQYYEKEERGRGNFPDRFSARQFPNYSSELNVNALLLGDSALYLCASSSPAGLNTGELFFGEGSRLTVL.

This clone was recorded only once. The chain uses TRBV9 and TRBJ1-2; 8 bases line up with TRBD1. V lost 2 bases and J lost 8; bases outside the gene matches: 8. The CDR3 has 14 residues. Germline V gene lookup returns CDR1 SGDLS and CDR2 YYNGEE. CDR3 amino acids: CASSVGQGNRGYTF. The CDR3 DNA sequence: TGTGCCAGCAGCGTTGGACAGGGAAATAGAGGCTACACCTTC.

V and J are TRBV11-1 and TRBJ2-2, with D maybe TRBD1 (6 bases). This CDR3 is built from 14 residues. Germline assignment: CDR1 SGHAT and CDR2 FQDESV (reference sequence). Trimming stripped 3 bases from V and 3 bases from J, with 8 bases between. Here the CDR3 DNA reads TGTGCCAGCAGCTTTGGACAGTACACCGGGGAGCTGTTTTTT. Translating it yields CASSFGQYTGELFF.

V gene TRBV2 combines with J gene TRBJ2-7; D gene ambiguous. Germline V CDR1 and CDR2: SNHLY, FYNNEI. The germline V and J ends were trimmed by 7 bases and 0 bases, with 13 bases remaining between them. The CDR3 has 14 residues. The CDR3 loop is CASNPRLGSYEQYF. CDR3 nucleotide sequence: TGTGCCAGCAACCCTCGCTTAGGCTCCTACGAGCAGTACTTC.

CDR3 protein: CASSPGQGGSEKLFF. CDR3 in DNA: TGTGCCAGTAGTCCAGGACAGGGTGGTTCGGAAAAACTGTTTTTT. This rearrangement joins TRBV19 to TRBJ1-4; TRBD1 aligns across 8 bases. Unmatched junction bases numbered 10, after V lost 5 bases and J lost 8 bases. CDR1 and CDR2 from the germline V gene are LNHDA and SQIVND (reference sequence). The CDR3 length is 15 residues.

J is TRBJ2-1 and V is TRBV12-2; TRBD1 is the table's D call, not checked against the DNA. TRBV12-2 is reported as a pseudogene. The CDR3 is 12 residues long. Written as DNA, the CDR3 is TGTGCAAGTCGTGAAGGGGCCAATGAGCAGTTCTTC. This translates into CASREGANEQFF.

V is TRBV28 and J is TRBJ2-4; 11 bases map to TRBD1. Germline V gives CDR1 MDHEN, CDR2 SYDVKM. The V gene end was trimmed by 4 bases and the J gene end by 12 bases; junction bases not matched to a gene: 11. This CDR3 contains 15 residues. The CDR3 region has the DNA TGTGCCAGCAGTTCCCCAGGACAGGGGGCGGGGAATCAGTACTTC. This encodes CASSSPGQGAGNQYF.

This chain joins TRBV27 and TRBJ1-2; 8 positions agree with TRBD1. The CDR3 runs to 13 residues. Germline V gene sequence: CDR1 MNHEY, CDR2 SMNVEV (reference sequence). The J segment lost 8 bases and the V segment lost 4 bases, leaving 6 bases of the junction unmatched. CDR3: CASSYKQGDGYTF. CDR3 coding DNA: TGTGCCAGCAGTTATAAACAGGGGGACGGCTACACCTTC.

The chain joins TRBV4-2 to TRBJ2-5, with 14 bases aligning to TRBD2. This CDR3 has 18 amino acids. Per germline, CDR1 LGHNA and CDR2 YNFKEQ. The J segment lost 2 bases and the V segment lost 0 bases, leaving 5 bases of the junction unmatched. The CDR3 region is CASSQDGTSGGGQETQYF. The CDR3 coding sequence is TGTGCCAGCAGCCAAGACGGGACTAGCGGGGGAGGGCAAGAGACCCAGTACTTC.

V is TRBV6-5 and J is TRBJ1-5, with a tentative D call TRBD1 (5 bases). The CDR3 totals 13 residues. Trimming cost V 8 bases and J 2 bases, with 10 bases left between them. The V gene's germline CDR1 is MNHEY and CDR2 SVGAGI. CDR3 nucleotide sequence: TGTGCCAGCGGTGACAGAGGCAATCAGCCCCAGCATTTT. Translating gives CASGDRGNQPQHF.

The V gene is TRBV9, the J gene TRBJ2-7; 10 positions agree with TRBD2. The CDR3 sequence is 13 residues long. CDR1 is SGDLS, CDR2 YYNGEE, per germline. V dropped 6 bases and J dropped 5; count of bases not matched to a gene: 5. The CDR3 nucleotides are TGTGCCAGCAACAGCGGGGGGGCAGACGAGCAGTACTTC. It yields the protein CASNSGGADEQYF.

V usage is TRBV5-4 and J usage is TRBJ2-1; D not certain. CDR3 length equals 15 residues. Germline loops: CDR1 SGHNT, CDR2 YYREEE (reference sequence). V lost 4 bases to trimming and J lost 4 bases, with 15 bases between them. CDR3 region: CASSIPVGSYNEQFF. CDR3 bases: TGTGCCAGCAGCATACCCGTGGGCTCTTACAATGAGCAGTTCTTC.